Listed below are T cell receptor beta chains from one sample, sequenced in a study of brain T cells in children with intractable seizures. Repertoires were generated with immunoSEQ multiplex PCR, while TCRdb's copy carries only in-frame clones and drops some. The top ten clones hold approximately 3.9% of a sample with under 150,000 clones, 94% of them seen once. The sequencing used peripheral blood, collected at surgery. The receptors here all came from a boy under three years old with hemimegalencephaly and intractable seizures. CDR3s include the opening cysteine and the closing phenylalanine or tryptophan. The order of the fields is V gene, J gene, clone size, D gene, CDR3 DNA, CDR3 protein. D genes are given only for firm matches. Some rows mark clone size as missing; the rest say once, few, many or name a class of expanded clone.

V: TRBV5-1
J: TRBJ2-1
size: .
D: .
DNA: TGCGCCAGCAGCTTGGGGTCTTGGCAGGGGTACAATGAGCAGTTCTTC
CDR3: CASSLGSWQGYNEQFF

V: TRBV2
J: TRBJ2-1
size: .
D: TRBD2
DNA: TGTGCCAGCAATTTAGCGGGGACCCTTGGGAATGAGCAGTTCTTC
CDR3: CASNLAGTLGNEQFF

V: TRBV6-1
J: TRBJ2-3
size: .
D: .
DNA: TGTGCCAGCAGTGAACGCCTAACTAGCGGAGGGGGCAAGCGGACAGATACGCAGTATTTT
CDR3: CASSERLTSGGGKRTDTQYF

V: TRBV7-2
J: TRBJ2-7
size: .
D: .
DNA: TGTGCCAGCAGCCGCCTGGGGGGCGACTCCTACGAGCAGTACTTC
CDR3: CASSRLGGDSYEQYF

V: TRBV7-3
J: TRBJ2-2
size: .
D: .
DNA: TGTGCCAGCAGCCCTGGCGGGGAGCTGTTTTTT
CDR3: CASSPGGELFF

V: TRBV5-8
J: TRBJ1-1
size: .
D: .
DNA: TGTGCCAGCAGCAGACGGTACACTGAAGCTTTCTTT
CDR3: CASSRRYTEAFF

V: TRBV12-3/TRBV12-4
J: TRBJ2-2
size: .
D: .
DNA: TGTGCCAGCAGTTTCATTCCGACCCGGGAGCTGTTTTTT
CDR3: CASSFIPTRELFF

V: TRBV5-4
J: TRBJ1-2
size: few
D: .
DNA: TGTGCCAGCAGCTTGGTAGACTCCTATGGCTACACCTTC
CDR3: CASSLVDSYGYTF

V: TRBV19
J: TRBJ2-1
size: .
D: TRBD2
DNA: TGTGCCAGTAGTATAGTCAGCGGGAACTCCAATGAGCAGTTCTTC
CDR3: CASSIVSGNSNEQFF

V: TRBV7-9
J: TRBJ1-2
size: .
D: .
DNA: TGTGCCAGCAGCTTAGGCAGCGCCTATGGCTACACCTTC
CDR3: CASSLGSAYGYTF

V: TRBV5-6
J: TRBJ1-1
size: .
D: .
DNA: TGTGCCAGCAGCCCTGTCTGGATGAACACTGAAGCTTTCTTT
CDR3: CASSPVWMNTEAFF

V: TRBV28
J: TRBJ2-7
size: .
D: .
DNA: TGTGCCAGCAGCCGAAAATTAACCTACGAGCAGTACTTC
CDR3: CASSRKLTYEQYF

V: TRBV11-2
J: TRBJ2-1
size: .
D: TRBD2
DNA: TGTGCCAGCAGCTTCCGACTAGCGGGAGGCGGGGATGAGCAGTTCTTC
CDR3: CASSFRLAGGGDEQFF

V: TRBV18
J: TRBJ2-1
size: .
D: .
DNA: TGTGCCAGCTCACCAGCGGTAGCGGAATACAATGAGCAGTTCTTC
CDR3: CASSPAVAEYNEQFF

V: TRBV30
J: TRBJ1-3
size: .
D: .
DNA: TGTGCCTGGAACAGTGCCGGAAACACCATATATTTT
CDR3: CAWNSAGNTIYF

V: TRBV28
J: TRBJ2-7
size: .
D: .
DNA: TGTGCCAGCAGTTTAAGACAGGTACTCTACGAGCAGTACTTC
CDR3: CASSLRQVLYEQYF

V: TRBV15
J: TRBJ2-5
size: .
D: .
DNA: TGTGCCACCAGCAGAATCGCACGACCCCAAGAGACCCAGTACTTC
CDR3: CATSRIARPQETQYF

V: TRBV28
J: TRBJ1-1
size: .
D: .
DNA: TGTGCCAGCAGTTTACCAACAGGGCTAGGGACTGAAGCTTTCTTT
CDR3: CASSLPTGLGTEAFF

V: TRBV20-1
J: TRBJ2-7
size: .
D: TRBD1
DNA: TGCAGTGGGACAGGGGCCGACGAGCAGTACTTC
CDR3: CSGTGADEQYF

V: TRBV28
J: TRBJ1-4
size: .
D: .
DNA: TGTGCCAGCAGTCCACCTGGGCGGGGTTATGAAAAACTGTTTTTT
CDR3: CASSPPGRGYEKLFF

V: TRBV2
J: TRBJ2-3
size: .
D: .
DNA: TGTGCCAGTGACCCGGGGTCCCCAGATACGCAGTATTTT
CDR3: CASDPGSPDTQYF

V: TRBV7-9
J: TRBJ2-2
size: .
D: TRBD2
DNA: TGTGCCAGCAGCGACACTAGCGGGAGGGCCATTTCCGGGGAGCTGTTTTTT
CDR3: CASSDTSGRAISGELFF

V: TRBV18
J: TRBJ2-5
size: .
D: TRBD2
DNA: TGTGCCAGCCTCAACCCCCTAGCGGACCAAGAGACCCAGTACTTC
CDR3: CASLNPLADQETQYF

V: TRBV15
J: TRBJ1-2
size: .
D: .
DNA: TGTGCCACCAGCAGATCTTTCGGCGATGGCTACACCTTC
CDR3: CATSRSFGDGYTF

V: TRBV6-5
J: TRBJ1-1
size: .
D: .
DNA: TGTGCCAGCAGTATAGGGGTCTTAGGAGCTTTCTTT
CDR3: CASSIGVLGAFF

V: TRBV3-1/TRBV3-2
J: TRBJ2-4
size: .
D: .
DNA: TGTGCCAGCAGCCCCATCTGGCGTTCGGGAAACATTCAGTACTTC
CDR3: CASSPIWRSGNIQYF

V: TRBV25-1
J: TRBJ2-3
size: .
D: TRBD2
DNA: TGTGCCAGCTCGACTAGCGGGAACACAGATACGCAGTATTTT
CDR3: CASSTSGNTDTQYF

V: TRBV11-3
J: TRBJ1-6
size: .
D: .
DNA: TGTGCCAGCAGCTTAGCTGGGGACGGTTCACCCCTCCACTTT
CDR3: CASSLAGDGSPLHF

V: TRBV5-7
J: TRBJ2-5
size: .
D: .
DNA: TGTGCCAGCGGGGTCTTCCGGGCCGAAGATGGGCAAGAGACCCAGTACTTC
CDR3: CASGVFRAEDGQETQYF

V: TRBV5-1
J: TRBJ1-3
size: .
D: TRBD1
DNA: TGCGCCAGCAGCTTGGCAGGACAGGGGGCTGGAAACACCATATATTTT
CDR3: CASSLAGQGAGNTIYF

V: TRBV18
J: TRBJ1-4
size: .
D: .
DNA: TGTGCCAGCTCACCACGCCCGGGGGCGGATGAAAAACTGTTTTTT
CDR3: CASSPRPGADEKLFF